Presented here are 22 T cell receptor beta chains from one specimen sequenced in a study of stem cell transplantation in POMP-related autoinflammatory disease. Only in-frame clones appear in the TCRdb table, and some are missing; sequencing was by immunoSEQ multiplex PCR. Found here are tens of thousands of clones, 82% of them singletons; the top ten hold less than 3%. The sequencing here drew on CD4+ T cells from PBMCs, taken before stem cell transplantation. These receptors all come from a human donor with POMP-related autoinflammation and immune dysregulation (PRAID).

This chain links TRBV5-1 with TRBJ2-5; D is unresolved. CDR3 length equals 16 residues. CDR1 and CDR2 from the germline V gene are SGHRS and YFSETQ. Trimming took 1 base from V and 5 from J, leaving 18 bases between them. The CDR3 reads CASSLHGSTTPETQYF. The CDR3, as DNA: TGCGCCAGCAGCTTGCACGGTAGTACCACCCCCGAGACCCAGTACTTC.

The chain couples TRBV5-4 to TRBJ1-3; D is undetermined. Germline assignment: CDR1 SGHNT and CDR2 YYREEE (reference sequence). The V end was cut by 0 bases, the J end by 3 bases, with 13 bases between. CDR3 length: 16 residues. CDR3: CASSLDPDASGNTIYF. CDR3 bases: TGTGCCAGCAGCTTGGACCCGGACGCTAGTGGAAACACCATATATTTT.

The CDR3 DNA follows: TGTGCCAGCAGCTTGAGGCAGGGAATTTATCAGCCCCAGCATTTT. Protein sequence: CASSLRQGIYQPQHF. The chain is built from TRBV7-8 and TRBJ1-5, with TRBD1 as a possible D gene (5 bases). The ends were cut back, 3 bases at V and 5 bases at J, with 14 bases in the middle. CDR3 length equals 15 residues. Germline CDR1 reads SGHVS; CDR2 reads FQNEAQ.

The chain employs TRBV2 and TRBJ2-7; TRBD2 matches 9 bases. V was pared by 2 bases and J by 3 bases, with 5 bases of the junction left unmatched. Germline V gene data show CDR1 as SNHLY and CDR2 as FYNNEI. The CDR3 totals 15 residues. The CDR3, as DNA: TGTGCCAGCAGTGAACAGGGACTAGCCATCTACGAGCAGTACTTC. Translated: CASSEQGLAIYEQYF. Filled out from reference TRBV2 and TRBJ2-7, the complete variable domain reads EPEVTQTPSHQVTQMGQEVILRCVPISNHLYFYWYRQILGQKVEFLVSFYNNEISEKSEIFDDQFSVERPDGSNFTLKIRSTKLEDSAMYFCASSEQGLAIYEQYFGPGTRLTVT.

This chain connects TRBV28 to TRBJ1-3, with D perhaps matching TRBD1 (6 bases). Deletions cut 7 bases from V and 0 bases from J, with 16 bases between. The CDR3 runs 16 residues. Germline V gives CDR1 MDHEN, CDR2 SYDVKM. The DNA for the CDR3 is TGTGCCAGCAATGAGGGGGGGCGACACTCTGGAAACACCATATATTTT. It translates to CASNEGGRHSGNTIYF.

CDR3: CSVWDRGYEQYF. DNA for the CDR3: TGCAGCGTTTGGGACAGGGGCTACGAGCAGTACTTC. The chain joins TRBV29-1 to TRBJ2-7, with TRBD1 matching 10 bases. Germline lookup yields CDR1 SQVTM and CDR2 ANQGSEA. V shed 5 bases and J 3 bases; nucleotides not matched to a gene: 1. This CDR3 is 12 amino acids long.

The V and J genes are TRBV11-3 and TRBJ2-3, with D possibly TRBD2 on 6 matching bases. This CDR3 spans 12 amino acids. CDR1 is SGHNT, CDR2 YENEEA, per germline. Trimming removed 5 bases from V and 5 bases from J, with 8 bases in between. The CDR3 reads CASSPGVDTQYF. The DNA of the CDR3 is TGTGCCAGCAGCCCGGGAGTAGATACGCAGTATTTT.

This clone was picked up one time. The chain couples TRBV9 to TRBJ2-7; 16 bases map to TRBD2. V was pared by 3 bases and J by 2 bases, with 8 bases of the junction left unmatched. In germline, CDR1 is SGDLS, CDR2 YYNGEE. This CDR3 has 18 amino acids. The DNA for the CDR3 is TGTGCCAGCAGCGGAACCGGGACTAGCGGGAGGGCAGCCTACGAGCAGTACTTC. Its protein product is CASSGTGTSGRAAYEQYF.

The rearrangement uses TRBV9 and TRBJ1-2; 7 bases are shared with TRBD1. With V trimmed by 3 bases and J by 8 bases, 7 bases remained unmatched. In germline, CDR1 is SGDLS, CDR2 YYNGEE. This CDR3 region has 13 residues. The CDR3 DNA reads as TGTGCCAGCAGCGGTGGACAGGCCACCGGCTACACCTTC. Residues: CASSGGQATGYTF.

The CDR3 spells CASSFQLAVYNEQFF. CDR3 in DNA: TGTGCCAGCAGCTTCCAACTAGCGGTTTACAATGAGCAGTTCTTC. This chain connects TRBV7-9 to TRBJ2-1, with 8 bases that match TRBD2. V gave up 3 bases and J gave up 4 bases; unmatched junction bases: 5. The CDR3 loop spans 15 amino acids. The germline V gene encodes CDR1 SEHNR and CDR2 FQNEAQ (reference sequence). Together with reference TRBV7-9 and TRBJ2-1, the CDR3 gives the full variable domain: DTGVSQNPRHKITKRGQNVTFRCDPISEHNRLYWYRQTLGQGPEFLTYFQNEAQLEKSRLLSDRFSAERPKGSFSTLEIQRTEQGDSAMYLCASSFQLAVYNEQFFGPGTRLTVL.

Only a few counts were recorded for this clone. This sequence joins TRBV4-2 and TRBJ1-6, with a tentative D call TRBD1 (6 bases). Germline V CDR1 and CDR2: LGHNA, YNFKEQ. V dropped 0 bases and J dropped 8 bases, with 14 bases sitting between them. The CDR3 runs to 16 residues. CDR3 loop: CASSQDRTARDSPLHF. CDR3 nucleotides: TGTGCCAGCAGCCAAGACCGGACAGCCCGGGATTCACCCCTCCACTTT.

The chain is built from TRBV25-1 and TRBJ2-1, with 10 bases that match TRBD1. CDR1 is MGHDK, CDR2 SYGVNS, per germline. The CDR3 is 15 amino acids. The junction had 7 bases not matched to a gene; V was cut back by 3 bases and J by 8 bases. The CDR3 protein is CASSDSRTGGDEQFF. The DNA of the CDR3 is TGTGCCAGCAGTGATTCCCGGACAGGGGGGGATGAGCAGTTCTTC. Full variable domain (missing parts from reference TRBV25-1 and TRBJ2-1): EADIYQTPRYLVIGTGKKITLECSQTMGHDKMYWYQQDPGMELHLIHYSYGVNSTEKGDLSSESTVSRIRTEHFPLTLESARPSHTSQYLCASSDSRTGGDEQFFGPGTRLTVL.

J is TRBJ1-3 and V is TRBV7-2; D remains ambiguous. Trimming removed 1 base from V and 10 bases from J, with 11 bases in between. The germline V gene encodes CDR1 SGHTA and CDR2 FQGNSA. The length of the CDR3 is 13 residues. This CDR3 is CASSLVSGGTIYF. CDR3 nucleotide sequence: TGTGCCAGCAGCTTAGTTTCTGGCGGGACCATATATTTT.

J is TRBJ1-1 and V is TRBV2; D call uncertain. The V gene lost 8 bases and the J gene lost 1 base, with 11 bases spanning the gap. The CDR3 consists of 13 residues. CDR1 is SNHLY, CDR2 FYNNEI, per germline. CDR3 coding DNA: TGTGCCAGCCTTCCCTTCAGGAACACTGAAGCTTTCTTT. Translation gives CASLPFRNTEAFF.

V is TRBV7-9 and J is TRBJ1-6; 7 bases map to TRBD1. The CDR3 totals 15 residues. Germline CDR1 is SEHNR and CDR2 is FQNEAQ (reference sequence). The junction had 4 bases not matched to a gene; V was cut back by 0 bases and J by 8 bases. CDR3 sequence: CASSLARQGDSPLHF. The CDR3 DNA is TGTGCCAGCAGCTTAGCGCGGCAGGGGGATTCACCCCTCCACTTT.

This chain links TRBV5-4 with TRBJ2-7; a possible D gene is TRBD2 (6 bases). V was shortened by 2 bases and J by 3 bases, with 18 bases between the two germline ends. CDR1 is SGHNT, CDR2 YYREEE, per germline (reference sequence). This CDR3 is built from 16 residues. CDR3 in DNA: TGTGCCAGCAGCTTTGGGAGTAGCGGAACTCACTACGAGCAGTACTTC. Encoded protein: CASSFGSSGTHYEQYF.

CDR3 sequence (DNA): TGTGCCATCAGTGAGGGGACGCCCCGGGAGACCCAGTACTTC. Translated: CAISEGTPRETQYF. The chain employs TRBV10-3 and TRBJ2-5; D could derive from TRBD1 or TRBD2 (5 bases each). Trimming took off 2 bases at V and 5 bases at J, with 12 bases between the two ends. CDR1 and CDR2 (germline): ENHRY, SYGVKD. The CDR3 sequence is 14 residues long.

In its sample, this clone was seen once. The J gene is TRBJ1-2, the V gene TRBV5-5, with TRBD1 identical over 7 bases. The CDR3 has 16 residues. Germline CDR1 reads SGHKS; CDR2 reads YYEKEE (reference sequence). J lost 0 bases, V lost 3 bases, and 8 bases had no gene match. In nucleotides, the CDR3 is TGTGCCAGCAGCTGGACGACAGGGTTAGCTAACTATGGCTACACCTTC. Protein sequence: CASSWTTGLANYGYTF.

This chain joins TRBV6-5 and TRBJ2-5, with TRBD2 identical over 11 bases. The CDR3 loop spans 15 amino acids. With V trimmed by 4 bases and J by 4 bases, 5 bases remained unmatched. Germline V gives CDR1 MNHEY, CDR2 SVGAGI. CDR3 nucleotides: TGTGCCAGCAGTTTTAGCGGGAGGGCCCTAGAGACCCAGTACTTC. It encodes CASSFSGRALETQYF.

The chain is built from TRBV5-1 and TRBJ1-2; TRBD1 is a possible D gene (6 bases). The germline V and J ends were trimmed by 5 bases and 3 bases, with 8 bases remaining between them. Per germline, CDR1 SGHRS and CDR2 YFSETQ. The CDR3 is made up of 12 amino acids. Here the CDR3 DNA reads TGCGCCAGCAGGAGGGGGGACTATGGCTACACCTTC. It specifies CASRRGDYGYTF.

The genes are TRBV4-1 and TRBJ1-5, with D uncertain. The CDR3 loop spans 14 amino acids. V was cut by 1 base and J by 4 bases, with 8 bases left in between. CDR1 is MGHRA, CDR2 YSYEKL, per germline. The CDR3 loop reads CASSQVPGNQPQHF. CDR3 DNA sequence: TGCGCCAGCAGCCAAGTTCCGGGGAATCAGCCCCAGCATTTT.

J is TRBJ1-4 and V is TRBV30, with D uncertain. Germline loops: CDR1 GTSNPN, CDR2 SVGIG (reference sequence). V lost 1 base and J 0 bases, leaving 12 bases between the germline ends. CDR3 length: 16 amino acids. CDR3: CAWSGKQRATNEKLFF. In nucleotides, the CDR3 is TGTGCCTGGAGTGGTAAACAGCGTGCAACTAATGAAAAACTGTTTTTT.